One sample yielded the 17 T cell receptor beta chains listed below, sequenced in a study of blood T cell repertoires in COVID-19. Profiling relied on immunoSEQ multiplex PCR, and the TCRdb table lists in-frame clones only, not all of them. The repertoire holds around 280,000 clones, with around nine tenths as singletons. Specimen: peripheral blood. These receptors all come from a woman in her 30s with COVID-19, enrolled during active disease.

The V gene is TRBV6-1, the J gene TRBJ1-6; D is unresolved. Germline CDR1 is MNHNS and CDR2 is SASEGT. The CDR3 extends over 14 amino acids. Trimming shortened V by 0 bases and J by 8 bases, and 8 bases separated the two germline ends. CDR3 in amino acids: CASSEAVSDSPLHF. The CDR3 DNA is TGTGCCAGCAGTGAAGCCGTGTCAGATTCACCCCTCCACTTT.

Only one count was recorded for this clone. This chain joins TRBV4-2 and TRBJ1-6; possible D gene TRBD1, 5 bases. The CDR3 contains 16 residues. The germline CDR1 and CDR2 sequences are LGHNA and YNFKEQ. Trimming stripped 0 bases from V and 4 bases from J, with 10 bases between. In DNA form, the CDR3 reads TGTGCCAGCAGCCAAGATCTTCGACAGTATAATTCACCCCTCCACTTT. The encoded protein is CASSQDLRQYNSPLHF.

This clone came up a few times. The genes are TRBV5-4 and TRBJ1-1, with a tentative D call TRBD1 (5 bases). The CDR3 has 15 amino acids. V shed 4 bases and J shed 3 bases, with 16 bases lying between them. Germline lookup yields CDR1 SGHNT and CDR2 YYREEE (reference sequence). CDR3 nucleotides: TGTGCCAGCAGCCCCGGCCGGGGGAGGGACACTGAAGCTTTCTTT. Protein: CASSPGRGRDTEAFF. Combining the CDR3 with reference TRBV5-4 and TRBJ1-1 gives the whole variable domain ETGVTQSPTHLIKTRGQQVTLRCSSQSGHNTVSWYQQALGQGPQFIFQYYREEENGRGNFPPRFSGLQFPNYSSELNVNALELDDSALYLCASSPGRGRDTEAFFGQGTRLTVV.

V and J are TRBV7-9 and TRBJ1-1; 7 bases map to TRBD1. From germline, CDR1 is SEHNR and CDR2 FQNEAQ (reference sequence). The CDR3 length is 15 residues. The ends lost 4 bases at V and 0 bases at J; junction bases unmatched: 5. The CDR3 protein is CASSSDRAMNTEAFF. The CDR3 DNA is TGTGCCAGCAGCTCAGACAGGGCCATGAACACTGAAGCTTTCTTT.

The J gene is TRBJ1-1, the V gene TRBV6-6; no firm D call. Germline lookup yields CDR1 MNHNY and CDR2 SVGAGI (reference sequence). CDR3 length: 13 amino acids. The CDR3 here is CAVLRGVNTEAFF. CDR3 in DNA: TGTGCAGTACTGCGGGGAGTTAACACTGAAGCTTTCTTT.

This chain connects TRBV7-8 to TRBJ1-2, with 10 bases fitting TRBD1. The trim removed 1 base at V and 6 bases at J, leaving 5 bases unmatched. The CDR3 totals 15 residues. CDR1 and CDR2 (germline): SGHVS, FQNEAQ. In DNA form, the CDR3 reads TGTGCCAGCAGCTTAGAGGGACAGGGGTTTGATGGCTACACCTTC. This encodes CASSLEGQGFDGYTF.

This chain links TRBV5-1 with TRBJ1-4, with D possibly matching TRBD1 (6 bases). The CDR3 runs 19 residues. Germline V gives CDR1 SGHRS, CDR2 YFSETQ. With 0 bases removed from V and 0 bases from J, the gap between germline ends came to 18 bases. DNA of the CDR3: TGCGCCAGCAGCTTGGCCGTTGGGGGGGCCCAAACAACTAATGAAAAACTGTTTTTT. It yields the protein CASSLAVGGAQTTNEKLFF.

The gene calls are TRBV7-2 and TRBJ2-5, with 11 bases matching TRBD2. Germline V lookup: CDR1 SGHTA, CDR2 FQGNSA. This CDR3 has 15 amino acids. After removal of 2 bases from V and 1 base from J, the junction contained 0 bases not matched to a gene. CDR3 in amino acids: CASSLTSGGQETQYF. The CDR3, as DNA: TGTGCCAGCAGCTTAACTAGCGGGGGCCAAGAGACCCAGTACTTC.

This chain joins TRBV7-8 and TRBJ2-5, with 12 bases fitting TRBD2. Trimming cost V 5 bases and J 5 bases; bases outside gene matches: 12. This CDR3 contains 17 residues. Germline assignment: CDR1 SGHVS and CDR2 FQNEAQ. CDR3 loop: CASSHRLAGVVRETQYF. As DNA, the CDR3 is TGTGCCAGCAGCCACAGACTAGCGGGGGTTGTGAGGGAGACCCAGTACTTC.

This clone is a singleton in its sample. The CDR3 sequence is CASSQVPGQLYGYTF. DNA for the CDR3: TGTGCCAGCAGCCAAGTACCGGGACAGCTCTATGGCTACACCTTC. The rearrangement links TRBV14 to TRBJ1-2; 7 nucleotides match TRBD1. Germline CDR1 SGHDN, CDR2 FVKESK. CDR3 length: 15 amino acids. The V segment lost 1 base and the J segment 4 bases; nucleotides outside the gene matches: 6.

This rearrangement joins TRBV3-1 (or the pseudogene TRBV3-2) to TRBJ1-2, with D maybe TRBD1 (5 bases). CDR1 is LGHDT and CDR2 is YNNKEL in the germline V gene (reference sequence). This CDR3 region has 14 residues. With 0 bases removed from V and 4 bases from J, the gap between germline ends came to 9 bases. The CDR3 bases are TGTGCCAGCAGCCAAGATGGGGGGAGCTATGGCTACACCTTC. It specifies CASSQDGGSYGYTF.

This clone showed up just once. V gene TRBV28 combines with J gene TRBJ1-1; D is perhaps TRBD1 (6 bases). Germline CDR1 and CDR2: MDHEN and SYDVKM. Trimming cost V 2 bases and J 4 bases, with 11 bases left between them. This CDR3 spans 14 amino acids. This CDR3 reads CASSLGGSGTEAFF. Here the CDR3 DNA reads TGTGCCAGCAGTTTAGGGGGCTCGGGCACTGAAGCTTTCTTT.

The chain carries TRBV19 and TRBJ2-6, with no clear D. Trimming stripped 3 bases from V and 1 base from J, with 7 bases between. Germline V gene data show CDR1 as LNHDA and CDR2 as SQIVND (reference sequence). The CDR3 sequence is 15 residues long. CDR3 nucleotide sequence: TGTGCCAGTAGTATCTCGGGTTCTGGGGCCAACGTCCTGACTTTC. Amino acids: CASSISGSGANVLTF.

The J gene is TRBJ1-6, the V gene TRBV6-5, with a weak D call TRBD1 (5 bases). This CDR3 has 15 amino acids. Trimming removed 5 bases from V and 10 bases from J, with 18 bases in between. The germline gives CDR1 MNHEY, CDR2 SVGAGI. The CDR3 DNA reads TGTGCCAGCAGTCCTAGCGGGGGATTAGGCTCACCCCTCCACTTT. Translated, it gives CASSPSGGLGSPLHF.

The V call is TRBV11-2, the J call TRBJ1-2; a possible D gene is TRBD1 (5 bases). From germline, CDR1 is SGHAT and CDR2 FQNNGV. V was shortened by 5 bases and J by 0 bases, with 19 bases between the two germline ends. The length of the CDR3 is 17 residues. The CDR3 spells CASSETLGGGANYGYTF. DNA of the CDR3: TGTGCCAGCAGCGAGACACTGGGTGGAGGGGCTAACTATGGCTACACCTTC. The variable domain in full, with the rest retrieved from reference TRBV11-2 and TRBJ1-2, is EAGVAQSPRYKIIEKRQSVAFWCNPISGHATLYWYQQILGQGPKLLIQFQNNGVVDDSQLPKDRFSAERLKGVDSTLKIQPAKLEDSAVYLCASSETLGGGANYGYTFGSGTRLTVV.

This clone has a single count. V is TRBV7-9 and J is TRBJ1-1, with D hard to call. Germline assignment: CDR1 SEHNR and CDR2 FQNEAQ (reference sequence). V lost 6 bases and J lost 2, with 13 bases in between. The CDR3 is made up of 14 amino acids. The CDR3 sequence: CASRRIEANTEAFF. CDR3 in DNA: TGTGCCAGCAGGCGCATTGAGGCTAACACTGAAGCTTTCTTT.

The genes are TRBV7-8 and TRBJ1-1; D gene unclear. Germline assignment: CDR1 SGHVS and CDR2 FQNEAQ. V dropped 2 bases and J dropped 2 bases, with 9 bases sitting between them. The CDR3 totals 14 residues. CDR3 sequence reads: CASSLYRENTEAFF. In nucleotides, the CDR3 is TGTGCCAGCAGCTTATACCGGGAAAACACTGAAGCTTTCTTT.